One sample yielded the 23 T cell receptor beta chains listed below, sequenced in a study of blood T cell repertoires in COVID-19. Here immunoSEQ multiplex PCR was the method, and the copy in TCRdb shows in-frame clones only, minus some. Of hundreds of thousands of clones in the sample, about 84% are singletons; the top ten hold roughly 1.9%. Sequences were obtained from PBMCs or T cells enriched from blood (not recorded which). The receptor source for this set is a woman in her fifties or sixties who had recovered from COVID-19.

Of note for this clone: The same CDR3 also results from other DNA sequences found in this sample. The chain recombines TRBV18 with TRBJ1-1, with D maybe TRBD1 (5 bases). This CDR3 region has 13 residues. The ends were cut back, 3 bases at V and 2 bases at J, with 7 bases in the middle. The germline V gene encodes CDR1 KGHSH and CDR2 LQKENI. The CDR3 loop is CASSPTGNTEAFF. CDR3 sequence (DNA): TGTGCCAGCTCACCTACAGGTAACACTGAAGCTTTCTTT.

The chain is built from TRBV28 and TRBJ1-5, with D unresolved. Trimming pared 7 bases from V and 0 bases from J, leaving 10 bases between. CDR3 length: 14 residues. CDR1 and CDR2 from the germline V gene are MDHEN and SYDVKM. The CDR3 reads CASTFEISNQPQHF. CDR3 sequence (DNA): TGTGCCAGCACATTCGAGATTAGCAATCAGCCCCAGCATTTT.

The J gene is TRBJ1-1, the V gene TRBV6-1; D not certain. The CDR3 covers 14 residues. Germline CDR1 MNHNS, CDR2 SASEGT. Deletions cut 1 base from V and 3 bases from J, with 9 bases between. The CDR3 DNA reads as TGTGCCAGCAGTGAAGTTGGCGGTTACACTGAAGCTTTCTTT. This gives the protein CASSEVGGYTEAFF.

The rearrangement links TRBV5-1 to TRBJ1-2; TRBD1 agrees at 11 bases. With 0 bases clipped from V and 7 bases from J, the junction kept 8 bases outside the gene matches. The CDR3 loop spans 16 amino acids. Germline V gene sequence: CDR1 SGHRS, CDR2 YFSETQ. CDR3 sequence: CASSLVAGTGGRGYTF. The DNA for the CDR3 is TGCGCCAGCAGCTTGGTTGCCGGGACAGGGGGTCGTGGCTACACCTTC. The variable domain in full, completed from reference TRBV5-1 and TRBJ1-2, reads KAGVTQTPRYLIKTRGQQVTLSCSPISGHRSVSWYQQTPGQGLQFLFEYFSETQRNKGNFPGRFSGRQFSNSRSEMNVSTLELGDSALYLCASSLVAGTGGRGYTFGSGTRLTVV.

V usage is TRBV6-1 and J usage is TRBJ2-7; 9 bases are shared with TRBD1. The J segment lost 6 bases and the V segment lost 2 bases, leaving 2 bases of the junction unmatched. The germline V gene encodes CDR1 MNHNS and CDR2 SASEGT. The CDR3 runs to 13 residues. DNA for the CDR3: TGTGCCAGCAGTGAAACAGGGGGCGGCGAGCAGTACTTC. Translated, it gives CASSETGGGEQYF.

The rearrangement links TRBV5-6 to TRBJ2-1; TRBD2 agrees at 13 bases. The V gene end was trimmed by 6 bases and the J gene end by 6 bases; junction bases not matched to a gene: 6. The CDR3 loop spans 15 amino acids. Germline V gene sequence: CDR1 SGHDT, CDR2 YYEEEE. CDR3 nucleotide sequence: TGTGCCAGCATCGCCGGACTAGCGGGGGCCAATGAGCAGTTCTTC. Amino acid sequence: CASIAGLAGANEQFF.

The chain links TRBV6-6 to TRBJ1-5; no definite D call. CDR1 is MNHNY, CDR2 SVGAGI, per germline (reference sequence). Trimming took 4 bases from V and 3 from J, leaving 7 bases between them. This CDR3 is 13 amino acids long. The CDR3 sequence is CASSLSLNQPQHF. The CDR3 DNA is TGTGCCAGCAGTTTAAGCCTCAATCAGCCCCAGCATTTT.

V usage is TRBV15 and J usage is TRBJ1-6; 10 nucleotides match TRBD1. The CDR3 totals 16 residues. V lost 3 bases, J lost 9 bases, and 8 bases stayed unmatched. CDR1 and CDR2 (germline): LNHNV, YYDKDF (reference sequence). In DNA, the CDR3 is TGTGCCACCAGCAGTTACCCGGGACAGGGGTTTTCACCCCTCCACTTT. Amino acids: CATSSYPGQGFSPLHF.

The count of this clone is one. The V gene is TRBV18, the J gene TRBJ2-2; 13 nucleotides align to TRBD2. The J segment lost 5 bases and the V segment lost 0 bases, leaving 0 bases of the junction unmatched. CDR3 length: 16 amino acids. Germline CDR1 and CDR2: KGHSH and LQKENI. The CDR3 spells CASSPPGLAGTGELFF. CDR3 nucleotide sequence: TGTGCCAGCTCACCACCGGGACTAGCGGGGACCGGGGAGCTGTTTTTT.

The rearrangement links TRBV27 to TRBJ1-6; D remains ambiguous. CDR3 length: 15 amino acids. V lost 2 bases to trimming and J lost 6 bases, with 11 bases between them. Germline CDR1 is MNHEY and CDR2 is SMNVEV (reference sequence). In nucleotides, the CDR3 is TGTGCCAGCAGTTTAGAGAGGATTCTTAATTCACCCCTCCACTTT. Its translation is CASSLERILNSPLHF.

This chain joins TRBV18 and TRBJ2-3; the D is unclear. V shed 0 bases and J shed 7 bases, with 11 bases lying between them. Germline-derived CDR1 and CDR2 are KGHSH and LQKENI. The CDR3 runs 14 residues. As DNA, the CDR3 is TGTGCCAGCTCACCACCGGTGGGCCAGAATACGCAGTATTTT. This codes for CASSPPVGQNTQYF.

This rearrangement joins TRBV28 to TRBJ2-1; 7 bases match TRBD2. This CDR3 contains 14 residues. Germline values: CDR1 MDHEN, CDR2 SYDVKM. Trimming cost V 4 bases and J 6 bases; bases outside gene matches: 6. In DNA form, the CDR3 reads TGTGCCAGCAGTTCAGGTCTAGCGGTCAATGAGCAGTTCTTC. It yields the protein CASSSGLAVNEQFF.

This clone is a singleton in its sample. The chain employs TRBV30 and TRBJ2-4; 7 nucleotides match TRBD1. This CDR3 has 14 residues. Germline CDR1 is GTSNPN and CDR2 is SVGIG (reference sequence). Trimming cost V 0 bases and J 8 bases; bases outside gene matches: 7. The CDR3 region is CAWSVGGLSDIQYF. CDR3 DNA: TGTGCCTGGAGTGTAGGGGGCCTGTCGGACATTCAGTACTTC.

The rearrangement uses TRBV5-1 and TRBJ2-3; the match to TRBD2 covers 14 bases. The CDR3 covers 17 residues. Per germline, CDR1 SGHRS and CDR2 YFSETQ. The J segment lost 4 bases and the V segment lost 4 bases, leaving 8 bases of the junction unmatched. The CDR3 spells CASSLGTSGRTPDTQYF. The CDR3 DNA reads TGCGCCAGCAGCCTAGGGACTAGCGGGAGAACCCCAGATACGCAGTATTTT. The full variable domain, its missing parts supplied by reference TRBV5-1 and TRBJ2-3, is KAGVTQTPRYLIKTRGQQVTLSCSPISGHRSVSWYQQTPGQGLQFLFEYFSETQRNKGNFPGRFSGRQFSNSRSEMNVSTLELGDSALYLCASSLGTSGRTPDTQYFGPGTRLTVL.

This clone came up a few times. The chain uses TRBV4-3 and TRBJ2-7; weak D call: TRBD1 (5 bases). The CDR3 sequence is 16 residues long. Trimming stripped 1 base from V and 6 bases from J, with 19 bases between. The germline V gene encodes CDR1 LGHNA and CDR2 YSLEER. The CDR3 nucleotides read TGCGCCAGCAGCCAAGGCCCCATGGGCAGGGTAGGCGAGCAGTACTTC. Protein sequence: CASSQGPMGRVGEQYF.

The chain joins TRBV30 to TRBJ2-2; D gene uncertain. Trimming stripped 4 bases from V and 6 bases from J, with 6 bases between. CDR1 GTSNPN and CDR2 SVGIG come from the germline V gene (reference sequence). The CDR3 is 11 residues long. The CDR3 region has the DNA TGTGCCTGGACTTTTTCCGGGGAGCTGTTTTTT. Its protein product is CAWTFSGELFF.

V gene TRBV7-8 combines with J gene TRBJ1-5; TRBD1 agrees at 11 bases. CDR1 and CDR2 (germline): SGHVS, FQNEAQ. This CDR3 spans 18 amino acids. Trimming removed 5 bases from V and 0 bases from J; junction bases left unmatched: 9. The CDR3 region has the DNA TGTGCCAGCAGCCGCGGTGGGACAGGGGGAAATAGCAATCAGCCCCAGCATTTT. The encoded protein is CASSRGGTGGNSNQPQHF.

This clone appeared a few times. This rearrangement joins TRBV19 to TRBJ1-5; the D gene is possibly TRBD1 (6 bases). With 7 bases removed from V and 0 bases from J, the gap between germline ends came to 10 bases. The germline V gene has CDR1 LNHDA and CDR2 SQIVND (reference sequence). CDR3 length equals 14 residues. Written as DNA, the CDR3 is TGTGCCAGTATCGGGGGGGCTAGCAATCAGCCCCAGCATTTT. This sequence encodes CASIGGASNQPQHF.

The chain carries TRBV30 and TRBJ1-2, with 9 bases identical to TRBD1. V trimming: 4 bases; J trimming: 4 bases; junction bases outside the gene matches: 19. In germline, CDR1 is GTSNPN, CDR2 SVGIG (reference sequence). The CDR3 length is 18 residues. For the CDR3, the DNA is TGTGCCTGGAACAACCCCCCTCCTTTCGGGACAGGGATCTATGGCTACACCTTC. It is translated as CAWNNPPPFGTGIYGYTF.

The V gene is TRBV28, the J gene TRBJ1-5, with 8 bases aligning to TRBD1. The length of the CDR3 is 15 residues. CDR1 MDHEN and CDR2 SYDVKM come from the germline V gene. The V segment lost 5 bases and the J segment 1 base; nucleotides outside the gene matches: 4. CDR3 protein: CASSTGTGSNQPQHF. The DNA for the CDR3 is TGTGCCAGCAGTACCGGGACAGGCAGCAATCAGCCCCAGCATTTT.

V gene TRBV5-1 combines with J gene TRBJ2-5; possibly TRBD2 for D (6 bases). Germline-derived CDR1 and CDR2 are SGHRS and YFSETQ. The length of the CDR3 is 14 residues. V was cut by 4 bases and J by 5 bases, with 15 bases left in between. CDR3 DNA: TGCGCCAGCAGCAAGGCGGGAAAGTCGGAGACCCAGTACTTC. Its translation: CASSKAGKSETQYF.

The chain couples TRBV7-9 to TRBJ2-3; TRBD1 aligns across 7 bases. The germline CDR1 and CDR2 sequences are SEHNR and FQNEAQ (reference sequence). V lost 6 bases to trimming and J lost 4 bases; unmatched junction nucleotides: 7. The CDR3 is 14 amino acids. The CDR3 loop reads CASSDVQGADTQYF. CDR3 coding DNA: TGTGCCAGCAGTGATGTCCAGGGGGCAGATACGCAGTATTTT.

The CDR3 DNA is TGTGCCAGCAGCTTCAGGGGCCCCTACGAGCAGTACTTC. Translating it yields CASSFRGPYEQYF. The V gene is TRBV11-2, the J gene TRBJ2-7; a weak D match, TRBD1 (6 bases). V dropped 3 bases and J dropped 2 bases, with 8 bases sitting between them. This CDR3 contains 13 residues. Germline V lookup: CDR1 SGHAT, CDR2 FQNNGV.